Detailed here is one T cell receptor beta chain. With 6 bases clipped from V and 5 bases from J, the junction kept 3 bases outside the gene matches. The CDR3 sequence is 14 residues long. Germline CDR1 LNHDA, CDR2 SQIVND (reference sequence). This entry comes from a study of blood T cell repertoires in COVID-19. Per the original methods: How many nucleated cells were present was estimated from reference gene primer amplification. The table came from immunoSEQ multiplex PCR; TCRdb's copy has only in-frame clones and leaves some out. Clonal size and the V and J genes are those of that table, whereas D and trimming came from the DNA. The sample shows 150,000 to 200,000 clones, about 92% of them seen only once.

This sequence was found in a woman between 55 and 75 years old with COVID-19, enrolled during active disease. The sample consisted of peripheral blood. This chain joins TRBV19 and TRBJ1-5; 11 nucleotides agree with TRBD1. The CDR3 loop reads CASSRTGGDQPQHF. The CDR3, as DNA: TGTGCCAGTAGCCGGACAGGGGGCGATCAGCCCCAGCATTTT.